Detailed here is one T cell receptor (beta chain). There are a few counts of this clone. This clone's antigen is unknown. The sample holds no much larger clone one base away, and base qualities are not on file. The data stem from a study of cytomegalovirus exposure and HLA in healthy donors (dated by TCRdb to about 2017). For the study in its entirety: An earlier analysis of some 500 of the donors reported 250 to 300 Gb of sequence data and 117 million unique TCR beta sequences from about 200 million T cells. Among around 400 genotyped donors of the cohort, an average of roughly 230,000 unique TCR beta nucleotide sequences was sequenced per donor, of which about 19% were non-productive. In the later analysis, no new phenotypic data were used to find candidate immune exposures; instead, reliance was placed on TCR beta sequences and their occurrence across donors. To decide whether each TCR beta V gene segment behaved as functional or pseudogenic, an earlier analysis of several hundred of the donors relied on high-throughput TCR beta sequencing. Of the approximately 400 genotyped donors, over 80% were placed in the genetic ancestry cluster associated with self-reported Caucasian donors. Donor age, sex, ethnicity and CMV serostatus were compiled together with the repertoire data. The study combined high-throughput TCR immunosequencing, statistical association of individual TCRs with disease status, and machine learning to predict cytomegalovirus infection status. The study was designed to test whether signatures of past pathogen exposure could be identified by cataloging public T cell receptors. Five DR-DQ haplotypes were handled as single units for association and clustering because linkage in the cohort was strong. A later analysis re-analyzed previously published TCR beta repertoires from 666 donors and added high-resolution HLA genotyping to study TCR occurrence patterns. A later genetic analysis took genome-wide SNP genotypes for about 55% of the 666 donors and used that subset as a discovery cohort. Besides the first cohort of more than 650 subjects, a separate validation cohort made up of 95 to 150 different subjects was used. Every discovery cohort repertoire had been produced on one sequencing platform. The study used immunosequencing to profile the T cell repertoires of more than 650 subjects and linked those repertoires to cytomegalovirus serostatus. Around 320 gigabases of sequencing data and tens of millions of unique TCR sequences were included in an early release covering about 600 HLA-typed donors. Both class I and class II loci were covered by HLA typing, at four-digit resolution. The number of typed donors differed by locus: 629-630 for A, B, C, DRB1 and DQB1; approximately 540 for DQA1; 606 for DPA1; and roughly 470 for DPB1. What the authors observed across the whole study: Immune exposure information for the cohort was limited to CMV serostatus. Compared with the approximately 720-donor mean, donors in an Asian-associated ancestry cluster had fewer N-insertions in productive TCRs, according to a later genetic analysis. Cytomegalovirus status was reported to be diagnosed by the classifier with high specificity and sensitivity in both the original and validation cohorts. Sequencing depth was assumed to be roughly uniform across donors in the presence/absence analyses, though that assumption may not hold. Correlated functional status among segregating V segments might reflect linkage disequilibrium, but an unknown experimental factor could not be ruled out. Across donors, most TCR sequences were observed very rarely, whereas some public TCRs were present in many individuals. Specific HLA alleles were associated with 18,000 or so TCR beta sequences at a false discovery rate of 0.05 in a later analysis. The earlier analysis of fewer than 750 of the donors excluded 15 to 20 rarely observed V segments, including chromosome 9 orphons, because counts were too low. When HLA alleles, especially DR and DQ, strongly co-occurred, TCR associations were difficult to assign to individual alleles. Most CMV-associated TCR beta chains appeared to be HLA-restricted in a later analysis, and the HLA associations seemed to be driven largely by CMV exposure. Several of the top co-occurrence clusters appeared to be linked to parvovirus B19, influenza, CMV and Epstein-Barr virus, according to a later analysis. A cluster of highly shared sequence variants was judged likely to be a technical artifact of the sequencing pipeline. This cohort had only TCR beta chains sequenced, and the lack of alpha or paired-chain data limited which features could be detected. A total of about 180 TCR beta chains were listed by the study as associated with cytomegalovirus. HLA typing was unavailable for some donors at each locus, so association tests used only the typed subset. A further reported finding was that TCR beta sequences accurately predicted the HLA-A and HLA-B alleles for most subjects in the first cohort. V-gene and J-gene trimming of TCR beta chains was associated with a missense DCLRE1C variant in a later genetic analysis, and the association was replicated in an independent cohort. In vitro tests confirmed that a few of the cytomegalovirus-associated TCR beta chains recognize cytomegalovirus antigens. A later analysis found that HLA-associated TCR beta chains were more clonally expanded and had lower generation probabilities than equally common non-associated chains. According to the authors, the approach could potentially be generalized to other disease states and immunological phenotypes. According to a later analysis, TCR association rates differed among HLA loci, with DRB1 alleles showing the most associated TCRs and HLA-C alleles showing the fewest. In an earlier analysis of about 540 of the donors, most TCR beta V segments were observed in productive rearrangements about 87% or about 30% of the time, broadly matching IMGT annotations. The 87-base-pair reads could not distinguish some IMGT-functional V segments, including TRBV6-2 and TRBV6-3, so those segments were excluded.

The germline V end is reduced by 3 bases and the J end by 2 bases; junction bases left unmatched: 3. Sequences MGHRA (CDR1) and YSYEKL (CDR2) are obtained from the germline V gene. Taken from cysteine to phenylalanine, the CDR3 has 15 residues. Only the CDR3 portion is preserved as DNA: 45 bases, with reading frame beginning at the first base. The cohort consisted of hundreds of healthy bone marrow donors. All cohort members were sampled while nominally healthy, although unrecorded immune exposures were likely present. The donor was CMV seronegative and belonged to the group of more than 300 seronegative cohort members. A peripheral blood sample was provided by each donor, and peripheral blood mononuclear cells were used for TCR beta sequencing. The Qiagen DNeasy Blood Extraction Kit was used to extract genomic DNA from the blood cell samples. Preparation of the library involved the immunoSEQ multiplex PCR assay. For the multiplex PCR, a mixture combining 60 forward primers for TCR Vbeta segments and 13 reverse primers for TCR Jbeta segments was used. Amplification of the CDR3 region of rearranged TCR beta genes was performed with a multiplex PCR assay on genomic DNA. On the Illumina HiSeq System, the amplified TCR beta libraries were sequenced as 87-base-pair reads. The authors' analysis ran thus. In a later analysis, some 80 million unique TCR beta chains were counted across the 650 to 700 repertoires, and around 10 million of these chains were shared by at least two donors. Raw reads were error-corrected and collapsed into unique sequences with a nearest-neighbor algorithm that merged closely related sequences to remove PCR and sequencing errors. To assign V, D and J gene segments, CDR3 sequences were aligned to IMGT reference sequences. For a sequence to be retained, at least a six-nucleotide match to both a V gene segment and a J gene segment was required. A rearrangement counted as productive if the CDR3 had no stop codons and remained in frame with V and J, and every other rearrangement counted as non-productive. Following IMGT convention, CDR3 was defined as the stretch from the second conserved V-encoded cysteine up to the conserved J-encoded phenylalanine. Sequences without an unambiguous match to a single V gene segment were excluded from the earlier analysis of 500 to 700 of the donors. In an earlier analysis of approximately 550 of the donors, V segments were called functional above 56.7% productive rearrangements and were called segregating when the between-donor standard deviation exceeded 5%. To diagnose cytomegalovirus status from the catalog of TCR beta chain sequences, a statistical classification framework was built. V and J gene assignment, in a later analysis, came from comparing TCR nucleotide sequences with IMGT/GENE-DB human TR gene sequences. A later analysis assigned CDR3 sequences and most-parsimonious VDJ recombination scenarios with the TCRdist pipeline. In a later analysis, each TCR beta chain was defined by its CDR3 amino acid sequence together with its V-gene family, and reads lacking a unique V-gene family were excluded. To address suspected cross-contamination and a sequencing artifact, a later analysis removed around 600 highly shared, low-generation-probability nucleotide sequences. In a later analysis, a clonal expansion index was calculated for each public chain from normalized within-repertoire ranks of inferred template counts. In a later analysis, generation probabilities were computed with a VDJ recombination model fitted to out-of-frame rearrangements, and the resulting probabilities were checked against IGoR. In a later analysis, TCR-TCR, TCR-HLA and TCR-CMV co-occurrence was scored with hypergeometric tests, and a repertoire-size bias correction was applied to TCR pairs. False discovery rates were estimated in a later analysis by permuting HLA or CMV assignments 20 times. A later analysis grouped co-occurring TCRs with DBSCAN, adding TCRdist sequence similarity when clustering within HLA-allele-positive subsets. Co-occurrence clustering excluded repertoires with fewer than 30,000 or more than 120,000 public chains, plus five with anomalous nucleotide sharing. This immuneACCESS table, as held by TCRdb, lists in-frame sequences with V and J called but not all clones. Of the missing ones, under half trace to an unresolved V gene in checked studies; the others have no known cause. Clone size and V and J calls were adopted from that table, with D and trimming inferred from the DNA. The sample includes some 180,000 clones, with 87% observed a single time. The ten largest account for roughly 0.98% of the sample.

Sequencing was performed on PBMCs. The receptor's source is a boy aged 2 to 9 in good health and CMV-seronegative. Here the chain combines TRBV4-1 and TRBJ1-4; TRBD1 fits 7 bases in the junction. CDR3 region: CASSHLTGTNEKLFF. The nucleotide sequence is TGCGCCAGCAGCCACTTGACAGGGACTAATGAAAAACTGTTTTTT.